One sample yielded the 24 T cell receptor beta chains listed below, sequenced in a study of tumour-infiltrating T cells in Burkitt lymphoma. The data were produced by immunoSEQ multiplex PCR, yet TCRdb's version contains in-frame clones alone and is incomplete. The table has 11,000 to 15,000 clones, 30% seen once. Sample: tumor tissue. These receptors all stem from a human donor with diffuse large B-cell lymphoma.

This clone came up a few times. The chain joins TRBV14 to TRBJ2-7, with D perhaps matching TRBD2 (6 bases). Germline CDR1 is SGHDN and CDR2 is FVKESK. The germline V and J ends were trimmed by 1 base and 3 bases, with 10 bases remaining between them. The CDR3 consists of 14 residues. In DNA, the CDR3 is TGTGCCAGCAGCCAAGGATGGGGGGTCTACGAGCAGTACTTC. This encodes CASSQGWGVYEQYF.

This clone came up a few times. V gene TRBV4-1 combines with J gene TRBJ1-1; 7 nucleotides agree with TRBD1. Germline V gene sequence: CDR1 MGHRA, CDR2 YSYEKL. V shed 4 bases and J 4 bases; nucleotides not matched to a gene: 6. This CDR3 contains 14 residues. The CDR3 protein is CASSLWTGATEAFF. The CDR3 nucleotides are TGCGCCAGCAGCCTTTGGACAGGTGCCACTGAAGCTTTCTTT.

The chain couples TRBV6-4 to TRBJ2-1, with D unclear. The ends were cut back, 3 bases at V and 4 bases at J, with 13 bases in the middle. In germline, CDR1 is MRHNA, CDR2 SNTAGT. The CDR3 covers 15 residues. The CDR3 protein is CASSDRQVGYNEQFF. CDR3 nucleotide sequence: TGTGCCAGCAGTGATAGGCAGGTTGGATACAATGAGCAGTTCTTC.

This clone was seen a few times. The chain is built from TRBV28 and TRBJ1-5; possible D gene TRBD1, 5 bases. CDR1 is MDHEN and CDR2 is SYDVKM in the germline V gene. The CDR3 is 14 residues long. Trimming took 4 bases from V and 2 from J, leaving 9 bases between them. CDR3 residues: CASSSPGGNQPQHF. CDR3 DNA sequence: TGTGCCAGCAGTTCCCCGGGGGGCAATCAGCCCCAGCATTTT.

The gene calls are TRBV13 and TRBJ2-7, with D perhaps TRBD2 (6 bases). The CDR3 has 15 residues. Germline V gives CDR1 PRHDT, CDR2 FYEKMQ (reference sequence). Trimming shortened V by 4 bases and J by 7 bases, and 20 bases separated the two germline ends. In nucleotides, the CDR3 is TGTGCCAGCAGCTCTGGTTTAGGCCGGGGGATGGAGCAGTACTTC. Its translation is CASSSGLGRGMEQYF.

This clone was detected a few times. V and J are TRBV13 and TRBJ2-5, with 8 positions matching TRBD1. CDR1 and CDR2 (germline): PRHDT, FYEKMQ (reference sequence). There are 13 residues in the CDR3. The V segment lost 0 bases and the J segment 7 bases; nucleotides outside the gene matches: 1. The CDR3 sequence: CASSLGTGVTQYF. In DNA form, the CDR3 reads TGTGCCAGCAGCTTAGGGACAGGGGTGACCCAGTACTTC.

The chain carries TRBV29-1 and TRBJ1-1; unclear D gene. Deletions cut 4 bases from V and 4 bases from J, with 10 bases between. The germline gives CDR1 SQVTM, CDR2 ANQGSEA. This CDR3 spans 12 amino acids. The CDR3, as DNA: TGCAGCGTTGGATGGGCCGGCACTGAAGCTTTCTTT. It translates to CSVGWAGTEAFF. The full variable domain, its missing parts supplied by reference TRBV29-1 and TRBJ1-1, is SAVISQKPSRDICQRGTSLTIQCQVDSQVTMMFWYRQQPGQSLTLIATANQGSEATYESGFVIDKFPISRPNLTFSTLTVSNMSPEDSSIYLCSVGWAGTEAFFGQGTRLTVV.

This clone is medium-sized by share. The J gene is TRBJ2-7, the V gene TRBV5-4; a weak D match, TRBD2 (5 bases). The germline V gene has CDR1 SGHNT and CDR2 YYREEE (reference sequence). This CDR3 is built from 14 residues. V lost 3 bases, J lost 4 bases, and 14 bases lay in between. The CDR3 region is CASSSVGEAYEQYF. In DNA, the CDR3 is TGTGCCAGCAGCTCGGTGGGAGAAGCGTACGAGCAGTACTTC. Full variable domain (missing parts from reference TRBV5-4 and TRBJ2-7): ETGVTQSPTHLIKTRGQQVTLRCSSQSGHNTVSWYQQALGQGPQFIFQYYREEENGRGNFPPRFSGLQFPNYSSELNVNALELDDSALYLCASSSVGEAYEQYFGPGTRLTVT.

The gene calls are TRBV9 and TRBJ2-7, with 16 bases matching TRBD2. Losses at the gene ends were 0 bases for V and 4 bases for J; bases not matched to a gene: 10. Germline V gene lookup returns CDR1 SGDLS and CDR2 YYNGEE. The CDR3 consists of 19 residues. In DNA form, the CDR3 reads TGTGCCAGCAGCGTAGGCCCGGGACTAGCGGGAGGGCCGACATACGAGCAGTACTTC. This codes for CASSVGPGLAGGPTYEQYF.

The chain joins TRBV30 to TRBJ2-1; 9 nucleotides agree with TRBD1. Germline V gene sequence: CDR1 GTSNPN, CDR2 SVGIG (reference sequence). CDR3 size: 15 residues. The junction had 4 bases not matched to a gene; V was cut back by 0 bases and J by 4 bases. As DNA, the CDR3 is TGTGCCTGGAGTGTAGACAGGGGGAGGTACAATGAGCAGTTCTTC. Translated: CAWSVDRGRYNEQFF.

The chain joins TRBV2 to TRBJ2-7, with D tentatively TRBD1 (5 bases). CDR3 length equals 14 residues. Trimming pared 3 bases from V and 3 bases from J, leaving 12 bases between. The germline V gene has CDR1 SNHLY and CDR2 FYNNEI. The CDR3 here is CASSDLRGFYEQYF. The CDR3 DNA reads as TGTGCCAGCAGTGATCTAAGGGGATTCTACGAGCAGTACTTC.

There are a few counts of this clone. The rearrangement joins TRBV13 to TRBJ2-2; D gene unclear. CDR1 PRHDT and CDR2 FYEKMQ come from the germline V gene (reference sequence). The CDR3 runs to 13 residues. V was cut by 0 bases and J by 7 bases, with 6 bases left in between. The CDR3 DNA sequence: TGTGCCAGCAGCTTAGGGTACCGCGGGGAGCTGTTTTTT. Translation gives CASSLGYRGELFF.

This chain links TRBV29-1 with TRBJ1-2; D perhaps matches TRBD1 (6 bases). CDR3 length: 14 amino acids. The V end was cut by 6 bases, the J end by 0 bases, with 14 bases between. CDR1 SQVTM and CDR2 ANQGSEA come from the germline V gene. The DNA of the CDR3 is TGCAGCGTAAACAACAGGGAGGCTAACTATGGCTACACCTTC. It codes for CSVNNREANYGYTF. The full variable domain, its missing parts supplied by reference TRBV29-1 and TRBJ1-2, is SAVISQKPSRDICQRGTSLTIQCQVDSQVTMMFWYRQQPGQSLTLIATANQGSEATYESGFVIDKFPISRPNLTFSTLTVSNMSPEDSSIYLCSVNNREANYGYTFGSGTRLTVV.

J is TRBJ1-1 and V is TRBV6-5; D is possibly TRBD1 (6 bases). V lost 6 bases to trimming and J lost 4 bases, with 12 bases between them. This CDR3 region has 13 residues. The germline CDR1 and CDR2 sequences are MNHEY and SVGAGI. CDR3: CASRGTGPTEAFF. The CDR3, as DNA: TGTGCCAGCAGGGGAACAGGGCCCACTGAAGCTTTCTTT.

The chain joins TRBV10-3 to TRBJ1-3, with 7 bases lining up with TRBD1. The V segment lost 7 bases and the J segment 2 bases; nucleotides outside the gene matches: 5. CDR1 is ENHRY, CDR2 SYGVKD, per germline. CDR3 length: 14 amino acids. The CDR3 DNA reads TGTGCCATCACCACAGGGGTGACTGGAAACACCATATATTTT. It translates to CAITTGVTGNTIYF.

This chain joins TRBV29-1 and TRBJ2-2; D gene uncertain. CDR1 and CDR2 (germline): SQVTM, ANQGSEA. Trimming shortened V by 7 bases and J by 7 bases, and 7 bases separated the two germline ends. The CDR3 totals 10 residues. The DNA for the CDR3 is TGCAGCGGTGGGGACGGGGAGCTGTTTTTT. Protein sequence: CSGGDGELFF.

This clone was counted a few times. The DNA of the CDR3 is TGTGCCAGCATAGGCGGGAGGGCCAACGGAGCATACGAGCAGTACTTC. As protein: CASIGGRANGAYEQYF. The chain links TRBV2 to TRBJ2-7, with 9 bases aligning to TRBD2. Germline-derived CDR1 and CDR2 are SNHLY and FYNNEI. V shed 7 bases and J 4 bases; nucleotides not matched to a gene: 14. CDR3 size: 16 residues.

The chain has TRBV6-5 and TRBJ2-7; D may be TRBD1 (6 bases). CDR1 is MNHEY and CDR2 is SVGAGI in the germline V gene. V was trimmed by 2 bases and J by 6 bases, leaving 14 bases between them. The CDR3 consists of 14 residues. Here the CDR3 reads CASSYAQGSGEQYF. The CDR3, as DNA: TGTGCCAGCAGTTACGCACAGGGTTCCGGCGAGCAGTACTTC.

This chain joins TRBV19 and TRBJ2-3; D is unresolved. The V gene's germline CDR1 is LNHDA and CDR2 SQIVND (reference sequence). V was clipped by 1 base and J by 4 bases, with 9 bases between them. The CDR3 runs to 14 residues. The CDR3 spells CASSIGPGPDTQYF. The CDR3 DNA reads as TGTGCCAGTAGTATAGGTCCCGGTCCAGATACGCAGTATTTT.

The J gene is TRBJ2-2, the V gene TRBV11-3; TRBD2 agrees at 10 bases. The germline CDR1 and CDR2 sequences are SGHNT and YENEEA. This CDR3 is built from 14 residues. V lost 5 bases to trimming and J lost 7 bases; unmatched junction nucleotides: 4. The CDR3 DNA follows: TGTGCCAGCAGCGAAGGACTAGCGGACGGGGAGCTGTTTTTT. It specifies CASSEGLADGELFF.

The chain recombines TRBV6-6 with TRBJ1-1; D may be TRBD1 (5 bases). There are 14 residues in the CDR3. Trimming stripped 6 bases from V and 2 bases from J, with 13 bases between. Germline V gene sequence: CDR1 MNHNY, CDR2 SVGAGI (reference sequence). The CDR3 sequence is CASSPRGGNTEAFF. The CDR3 DNA sequence: TGTGCCAGCAGCCCGCGTGGGGGAAACACTGAAGCTTTCTTT.

The chain recombines TRBV9 with TRBJ2-2; tentative D call: TRBD2 (6 bases). This CDR3 is built from 16 residues. V was trimmed by 0 bases and J by 0 bases, leaving 9 bases between them. The germline V gene has CDR1 SGDLS and CDR2 YYNGEE. The DNA of the CDR3 is TGTGCCAGCAGCGTAGAAGGCGGGACGAACACCGGGGAGCTGTTTTTT. The encoded protein is CASSVEGGTNTGELFF.

The chain carries TRBV19 and TRBJ2-3; 12 positions agree with TRBD2. Germline V gives CDR1 LNHDA, CDR2 SQIVND (reference sequence). V lost 3 bases to trimming and J lost 5 bases; unmatched junction nucleotides: 3. This CDR3 has 15 residues. CDR3 sequence reads: CASSIGLAGLDTQYF. CDR3 sequence (DNA): TGTGCCAGTAGTATTGGACTAGCGGGATTAGATACGCAGTATTTT. Full variable domain (rest looked up from reference TRBV19 and TRBJ2-3): DGGITQSPKYLFRKEGQNVTLSCEQNLNHDAMYWYRQDPGQGLRLIYYSQIVNDFQKGDIAEGYSVSREKKESFPLTVTSAQKNPTAFYLCASSIGLAGLDTQYFGPGTRLTVL.

The chain joins TRBV28 to TRBJ1-4, with D possibly being TRBD1 (6 bases). Germline CDR1 is MDHEN and CDR2 is SYDVKM. V shed 6 bases and J shed 8 bases, with 16 bases lying between them. This CDR3 is 14 amino acids long. CDR3: CASRYPDRREKLFF. The CDR3 nucleotides read TGTGCCAGCAGATACCCGGACAGAAGGGAAAAACTGTTTTTT. The variable domain in full, with the rest retrieved from reference TRBV28 and TRBJ1-4, is DVKVTQSSRYLVKRTGEKVFLECVQDMDHENMFWYRQDPGLGLRLIYFSYDVKMKEKGDIPEGYSVSREKKERFSLILESASTNQTSMYLCASRYPDRREKLFFGSGTQLSVL.